The 2 T cell receptor beta chains in this list originate from one sample, sequenced in a study of CD8 T cells in ankylosing spondylitis. MiXCR, run by TCRdb on the 5' RACE reads, gives a single entry per CDR3 protein. The sample contains some 130,000 distinct CDR3 sequences, approximately 14% of which appear only once. The sequenced material came from blood, either unsorted or a sorted T cell fraction (not recorded which). The receptors come from a female donor with ankylosing spondylitis or in good health (not recorded which).

By share, this clonotype ranks as medium-sized. The V gene is TRBV5-1, the J gene TRBJ2-5; D possibly matches TRBD1 or TRBD2 (5 bases each). This CDR3 is built from 14 residues. The germline V gene has CDR1 SGHRS and CDR2 YFSETQ. Trimming pared 8 bases from V and 0 bases from J, leaving 14 bases between. CDR3 DNA sequence: TGCGCCAGTGGACTCGAGGGGTACCAAGAGACCCAGTACTTC. The encoded protein is CASGLEGYQETQYF.

This clonotype was seen ten or more times. The chain is built from TRBV7-8 and TRBJ2-3, with D maybe TRBD2 (5 bases). CDR1 is SGHVS, CDR2 FQNEAQ, per germline. V shed 5 bases and J shed 2 bases, with 14 bases lying between them. The length of the CDR3 is 15 residues. The CDR3 is CASSLAGLPTDTQYF. DNA of the CDR3: TGTGCCAGCAGCCTGGCGGGCCTTCCCACAGATACGCAGTATTTT. Full variable domain (missing parts from reference TRBV7-8 and TRBJ2-3): GAGVSQSPRYKVAKRGQDVALRCDPISGHVSLFWYQQALGQGPEFLTYFQNEAQLDKSGLPSDRFFAERPEGSVSTLKIQRTQQEDSAVYLCASSLAGLPTDTQYFGPGTRLTVL.